Shown below are 7 T cell receptor beta chains from a single sample sequenced in a study of CXCR3-negative and CXCR3-positive naive CD8 T cells. 5' RACE that incorporated UMI labels was used to prepare the TRB cDNA libraries. TCRdb re-called the 5' RACE reads and catalogs CDR3 proteins one per entry, DNA excluded. The data show about 130,000 distinct CDR3 sequences, and the top ten clones hold 0.25% to 0.35%. The material sequenced was naive CXCR3- CD8+ T cells from blood. Specified subset: CD45RO-CCR7+CD27+CD95- naive CD8+ T cells lacking CXCR3 (TNR3-). The receptors originated from a human donor in good health. Some clones in this sample may be carry-over from other donors' samples.

This chain links TRBV20-1 with TRBJ1-1; as DNA is missing, the TRBD1 call by TCRdb cannot be tested. This CDR3 has 16 amino acids. CDR1 is DFQATT and CDR2 is SNEGSKA in the germline V gene (reference sequence). This CDR3 reads CSARVWQTQGNTEAFF.

The chain links TRBV29-1 to TRBJ2-5. CDR1 is SQVTM, CDR2 ANQGSEA, per germline. The CDR3 contains 13 residues. CDR3 in amino acids: CSVEEESEETQYF.

CDR3 amino acids: CAISESMGDTQYF. The J gene is TRBJ2-3, the V gene TRBV10-3. Germline V gene data show CDR1 as ENHRY and CDR2 as SYGVKD. The CDR3 length is 13 residues.

This chain joins TRBV20-1 and TRBJ2-4. The CDR3 has 11 amino acids. Germline CDR1 is DFQATT and CDR2 is SNEGSKA (reference sequence). The chain's CDR3 is CSASGKNIQYF.

The chain employs TRBV20-1 and TRBJ2-4; TCRdb's assignment of TRBD2 cannot be checked, as there is no DNA. This CDR3 has 15 residues. Per the germline V gene, CDR1 is DFQATT and CDR2 is SNEGSKA (reference sequence). The CDR3 sequence: CSATSLGGGLDIQYF.

The gene calls are TRBV29-1 and TRBJ2-3; as DNA is missing, the TRBD1 call by TCRdb cannot be tested. Looked up from germline, CDR1 is SQVTM and CDR2 is ANQGSEA. The CDR3 covers 14 residues. CDR3: CSVETGRGSDTQYF.

This chain joins TRBV29-1 and TRBJ1-2; TCRdb reports TRBD1, a call that lacks DNA to check it against. CDR1 and CDR2 (germline): SQVTM, ANQGSEA. The CDR3 has 15 residues. CDR3 region: CSVEEATGGLNGYTF.